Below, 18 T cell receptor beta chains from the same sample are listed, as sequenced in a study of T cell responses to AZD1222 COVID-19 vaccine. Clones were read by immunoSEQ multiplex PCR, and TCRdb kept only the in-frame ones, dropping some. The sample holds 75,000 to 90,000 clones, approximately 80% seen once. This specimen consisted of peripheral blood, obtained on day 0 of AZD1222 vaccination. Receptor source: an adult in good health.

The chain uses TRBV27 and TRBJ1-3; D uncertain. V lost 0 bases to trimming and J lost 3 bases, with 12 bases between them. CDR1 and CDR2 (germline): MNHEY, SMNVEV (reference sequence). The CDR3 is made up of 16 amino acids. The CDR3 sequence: CASSLSGRPGGNTIYF. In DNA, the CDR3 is TGTGCCAGCAGTTTATCAGGGAGGCCTGGTGGAAACACCATATATTTT.

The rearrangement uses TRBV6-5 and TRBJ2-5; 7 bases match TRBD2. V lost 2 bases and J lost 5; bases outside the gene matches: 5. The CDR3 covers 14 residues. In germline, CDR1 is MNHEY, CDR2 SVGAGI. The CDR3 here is CASSYGGSGETQYF. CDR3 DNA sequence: TGTGCCAGCAGTTACGGCGGTAGCGGGGAGACCCAGTACTTC.

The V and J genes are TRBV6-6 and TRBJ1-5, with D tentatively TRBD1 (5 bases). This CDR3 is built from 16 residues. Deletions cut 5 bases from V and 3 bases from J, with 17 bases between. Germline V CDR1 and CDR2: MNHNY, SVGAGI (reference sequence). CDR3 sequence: CASSRLWGGNNQPQHF. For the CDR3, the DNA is TGTGCCAGCAGTCGGTTGTGGGGCGGCAACAATCAGCCCCAGCATTTT.

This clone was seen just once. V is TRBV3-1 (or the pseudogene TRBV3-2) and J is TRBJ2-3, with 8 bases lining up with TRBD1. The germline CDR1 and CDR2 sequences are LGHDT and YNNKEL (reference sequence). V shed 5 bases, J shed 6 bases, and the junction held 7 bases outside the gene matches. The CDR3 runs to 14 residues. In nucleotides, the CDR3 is TGTGCCAGCAGCATCCGGACAGGGCCGGATACGCAGTATTTT. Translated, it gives CASSIRTGPDTQYF.

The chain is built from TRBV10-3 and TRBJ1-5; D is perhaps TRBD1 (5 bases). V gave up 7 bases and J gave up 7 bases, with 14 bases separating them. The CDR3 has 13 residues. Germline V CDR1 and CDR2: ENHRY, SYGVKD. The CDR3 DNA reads TGTGCCATCAAAAATGGTGACAGCCAGCCCCAGCATTTT. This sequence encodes CAIKNGDSQPQHF.

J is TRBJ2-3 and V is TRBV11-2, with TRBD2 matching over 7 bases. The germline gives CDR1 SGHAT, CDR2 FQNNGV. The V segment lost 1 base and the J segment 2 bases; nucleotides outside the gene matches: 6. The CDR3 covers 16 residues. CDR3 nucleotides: TGTGCCAGCAGCTTAGGATCGCTAGCGGACACAGATACGCAGTATTTT. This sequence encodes CASSLGSLADTDTQYF.

CDR3 region: CASSYGSGELFF. The CDR3 bases are TGTGCCAGCAGTTACGGGTCGGGTGAACTGTTTTTT. The chain joins TRBV6-5 to TRBJ1-4; D gene ambiguous. The CDR3 length is 12 residues. The V and J ends lost 2 bases and 12 bases respectively, with 10 bases between them. Germline-derived CDR1 and CDR2 are MNHEY and SVGAGI.

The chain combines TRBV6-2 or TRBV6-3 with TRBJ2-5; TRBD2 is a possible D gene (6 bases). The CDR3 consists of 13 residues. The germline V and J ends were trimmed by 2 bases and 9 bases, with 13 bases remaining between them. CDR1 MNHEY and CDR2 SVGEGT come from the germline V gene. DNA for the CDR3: TGTGCCAGCAGTTACAGAGCGGGTGAGCCCCAGTACTTC. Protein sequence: CASSYRAGEPQYF.

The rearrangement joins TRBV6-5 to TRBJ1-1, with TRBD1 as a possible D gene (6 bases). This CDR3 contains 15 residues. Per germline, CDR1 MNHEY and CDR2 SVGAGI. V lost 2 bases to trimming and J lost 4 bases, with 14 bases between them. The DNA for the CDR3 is TGTGCCAGCAGTTACAAAGGGGGGGCGGGCACTGAAGCTTTCTTT. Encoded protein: CASSYKGGAGTEAFF.

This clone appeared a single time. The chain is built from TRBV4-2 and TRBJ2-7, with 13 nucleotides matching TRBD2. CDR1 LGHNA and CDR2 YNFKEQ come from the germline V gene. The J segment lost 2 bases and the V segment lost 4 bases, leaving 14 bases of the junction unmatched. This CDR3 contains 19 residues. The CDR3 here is CASSRSLLAGGIGTYEQYF. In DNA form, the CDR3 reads TGTGCCAGCAGCCGAAGCTTACTAGCGGGAGGGATAGGGACCTACGAGCAGTACTTC.

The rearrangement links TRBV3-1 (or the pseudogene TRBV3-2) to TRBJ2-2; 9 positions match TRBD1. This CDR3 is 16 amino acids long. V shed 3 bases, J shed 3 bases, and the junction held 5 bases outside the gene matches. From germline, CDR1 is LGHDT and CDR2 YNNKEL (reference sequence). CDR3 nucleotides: TGTGCCAGCAGCCACTTACAGGGGGCATACACCGGGGAGCTGTTTTTT. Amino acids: CASSHLQGAYTGELFF.

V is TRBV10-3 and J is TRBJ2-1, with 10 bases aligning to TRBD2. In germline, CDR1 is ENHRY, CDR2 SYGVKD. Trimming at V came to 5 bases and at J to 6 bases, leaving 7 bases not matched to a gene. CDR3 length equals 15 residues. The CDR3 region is CAISPLAGVSNEQFF. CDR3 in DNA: TGTGCCATCAGTCCTCTAGCGGGAGTGTCCAATGAGCAGTTCTTC.

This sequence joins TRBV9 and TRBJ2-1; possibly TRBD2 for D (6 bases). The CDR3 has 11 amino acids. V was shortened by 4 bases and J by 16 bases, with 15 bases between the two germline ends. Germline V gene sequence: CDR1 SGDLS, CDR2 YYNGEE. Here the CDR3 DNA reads TGTGCCAGCAGCTCCGGACTATTATATTTCTTC. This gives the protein CASSSGLLYFF.

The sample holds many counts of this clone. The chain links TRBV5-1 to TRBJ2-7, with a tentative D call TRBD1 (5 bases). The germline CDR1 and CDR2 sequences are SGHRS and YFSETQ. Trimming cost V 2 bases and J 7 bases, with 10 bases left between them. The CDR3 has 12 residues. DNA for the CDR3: TGCGCCAGCAGCTTACAGGCTGGGGAGCAGTACTTC. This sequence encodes CASSLQAGEQYF.

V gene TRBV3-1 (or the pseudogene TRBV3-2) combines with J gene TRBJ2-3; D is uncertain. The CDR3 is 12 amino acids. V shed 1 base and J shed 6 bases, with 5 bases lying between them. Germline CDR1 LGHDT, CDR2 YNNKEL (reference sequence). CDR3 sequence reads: CASSQVRDTQYF. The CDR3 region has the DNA TGTGCCAGCAGCCAAGTAAGGGATACGCAGTATTTT.

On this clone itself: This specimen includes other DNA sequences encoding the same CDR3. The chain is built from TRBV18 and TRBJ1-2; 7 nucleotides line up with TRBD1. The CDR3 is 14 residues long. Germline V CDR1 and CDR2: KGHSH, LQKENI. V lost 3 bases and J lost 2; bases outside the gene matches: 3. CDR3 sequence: CASSPLDRNYGYTF. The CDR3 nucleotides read TGTGCCAGCTCACCTCTGGACAGGAACTATGGCTACACCTTC.

CDR3 sequence reads: CASSITIYNEQFF. CDR3 bases: TGTGCCAGTAGTATTACCATCTACAATGAGCAGTTCTTC. The chain carries TRBV19 and TRBJ2-1; D uncertain. This CDR3 comprises 13 residues. Germline V gives CDR1 LNHDA, CDR2 SQIVND (reference sequence). Trimming pared 3 bases from V and 3 bases from J, leaving 6 bases between.

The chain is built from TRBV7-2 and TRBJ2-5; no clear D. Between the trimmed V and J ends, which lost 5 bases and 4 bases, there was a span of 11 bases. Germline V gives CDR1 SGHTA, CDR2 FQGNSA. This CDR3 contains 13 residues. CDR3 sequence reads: CASSPYTRETQYF. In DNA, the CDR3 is TGTGCCAGCAGCCCCTACACAAGAGAGACCCAGTACTTC.